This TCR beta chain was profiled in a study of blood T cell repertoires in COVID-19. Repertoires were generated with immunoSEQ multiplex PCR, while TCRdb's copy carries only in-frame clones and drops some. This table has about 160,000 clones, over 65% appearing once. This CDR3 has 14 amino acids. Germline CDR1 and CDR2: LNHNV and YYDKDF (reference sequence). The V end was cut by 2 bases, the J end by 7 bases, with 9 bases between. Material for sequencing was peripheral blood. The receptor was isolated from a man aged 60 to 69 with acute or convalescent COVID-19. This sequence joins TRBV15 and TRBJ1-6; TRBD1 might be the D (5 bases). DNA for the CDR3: TGTGCCACCAGCAGAACGACAGACAATTCACCCCTCCACTTT. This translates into CATSRTTDNSPLHF.